This TCR beta chain is drawn from a study of vaccination effects on CD4 cells after COVID-19. Study conclusions and caveats: Marked clonal contraction was seen late after vaccination (in both infection- and vaccine-induced clones).

As to this clone: The target antigen is unknown.

The assay was immunoSEQ multiplex PCR, and TCRdb's table has in-frame clones only and misses some. The data show around 66,000 clones, around 74% seen once. Between the trimmed V and J ends, which lost 2 bases and 5 bases, there was a span of 12 bases. The CDR3 has 14 residues. Germline assignment: CDR1 SEHNR and CDR2 FQNEAQ (reference sequence). Subsequent to roughly 9 days of culture, CD4+ T cells were isolated. Each participant was administered two doses of either the BNT162b2 or the mRNA-1273 vaccine. No vaccinee had earlier SARS-CoV-2 infection, and nucleocapsid antibodies were negative. On days 3 and 7, fresh IL-2 medium replaced half the medium.

V gene TRBV7-9 combines with J gene TRBJ2-5, with TRBD2 as a possible D gene (5 bases). The sample was CD4+ T cells from PBMCs cultured without peptide, taken after COVID-19 vaccination. The source is a human donor who received a COVID-19 vaccine. CDR3 loop: CASSLIIGGETQYF. CDR3 in DNA: TGTGCCAGCAGCTTAATTATTGGCGGGGAGACCCAGTACTTC. Full variable domain (rest looked up from reference TRBV7-9 and TRBJ2-5): DTGVSQNPRHKITKRGQNVTFRCDPISEHNRLYWYRQTLGQGPEFLTYFQNEAQLEKSRLLSDRFSAERPKGSFSTLEIQRTEQGDSAMYLCASSLIIGGETQYFGPGTRLLVL.